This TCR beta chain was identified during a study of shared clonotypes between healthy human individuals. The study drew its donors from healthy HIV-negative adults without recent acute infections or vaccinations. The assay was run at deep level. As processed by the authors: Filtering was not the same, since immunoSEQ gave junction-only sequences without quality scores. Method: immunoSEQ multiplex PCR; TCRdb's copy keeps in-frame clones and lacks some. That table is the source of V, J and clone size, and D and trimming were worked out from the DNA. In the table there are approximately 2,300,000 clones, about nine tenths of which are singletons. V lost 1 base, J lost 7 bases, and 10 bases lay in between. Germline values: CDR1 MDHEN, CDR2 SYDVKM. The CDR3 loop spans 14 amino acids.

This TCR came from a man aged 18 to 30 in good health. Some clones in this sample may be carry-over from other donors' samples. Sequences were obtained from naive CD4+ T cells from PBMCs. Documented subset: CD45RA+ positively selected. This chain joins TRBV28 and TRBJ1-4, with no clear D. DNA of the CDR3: TGTGCCAGCAGTTTATTCGGGGATGGTGAAAAACTGTTTTTT. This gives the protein CASSLFGDGEKLFF.